This T cell receptor beta chain was obtained from a study of post-analysis software for immune sequencing data. The library was made from cDNA and included unique molecular identifiers. TCRdb itself ran the PCR reads through MiXCR, one entry per CDR3 protein. The sample lists approximately 630,000 distinct CDR3 sequences, more than 50% occurring once. Trimming took 4 bases from V and 4 from J, leaving 15 bases between them. Germline V gene data show CDR1 as KGHDR and CDR2 as SFDVKD. This CDR3 contains 15 residues. Points from the study as a whole: Relative to controls, patients had a handful of TRBV segments at higher frequency, with TRBV5-6, TRBV5-1 and TRBV20-1 among these.

With regard to this clonotype: As yet, its antigen is unknown.

The TCR originated in a girl aged 2-10 years with multiple sclerosis. The chain couples TRBV24-1 to TRBJ2-5, with D possibly being TRBD1 (6 bases). Material for sequencing was blood. CDR3 sequence: CATSEPSRGTETQYF. The CDR3 bases are TGTGCCACCAGTGAGCCTTCAAGGGGGACAGAGACCCAGTACTTC.